The clone carrying this TCR beta chain has a handful of counts. A single record per CDR3 protein comes from TCRdb applying MiXCR to the 5' RACE reads. The sample includes 300,000 to 350,000 distinct CDR3 sequences, over 8.5% seen only once; the top ten take 3% to 4%. The sample originates from a study of T cells after yellow fever vaccination. V lost 6 bases to trimming and J lost 3 bases, with 20 bases between them. The CDR3 extends over 16 amino acids. The germline CDR1 and CDR2 sequences are MNHEY and SVGEGT. V gene TRBV6-2 or TRBV6-3 combines with J gene TRBJ2-5; possibly TRBD2 for D (6 bases). The sequence came from a man aged 18-30 years who received the YFV17D yellow fever vaccine. The source material was CD4+ T cells sorted from PBMCs, sampled 45 days after the yellow fever booster vaccination. CDR3 nucleotides: TGTGCCAGCAGCCCCGGACTAATTTCCCAGAAAGAGACCCAGTACTTC. Translated, it gives CASSPGLISQKETQYF.